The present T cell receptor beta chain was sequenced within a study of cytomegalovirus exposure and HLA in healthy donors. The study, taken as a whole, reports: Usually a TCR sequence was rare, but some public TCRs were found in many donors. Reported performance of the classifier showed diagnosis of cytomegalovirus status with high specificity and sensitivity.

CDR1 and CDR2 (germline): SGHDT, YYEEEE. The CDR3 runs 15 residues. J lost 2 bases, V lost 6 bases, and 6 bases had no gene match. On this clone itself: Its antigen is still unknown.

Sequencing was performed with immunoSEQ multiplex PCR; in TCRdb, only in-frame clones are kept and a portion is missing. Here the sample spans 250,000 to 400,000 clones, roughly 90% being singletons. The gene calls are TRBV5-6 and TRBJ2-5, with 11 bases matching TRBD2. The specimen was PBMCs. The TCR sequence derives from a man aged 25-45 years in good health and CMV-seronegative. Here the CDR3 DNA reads TGTGCCAGCATCCTAGCGGGGGGAATACAAGAGACCCAGTACTTC. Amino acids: CASILAGGIQETQYF. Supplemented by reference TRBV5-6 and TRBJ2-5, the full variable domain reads DAGVTQSPTHLIKTRGQQVTLRCSPKSGHDTVSWYQQALGQGPQFIFQYYEEEERQRGNFPDRFSGHQFPNYSSELNVNALLLGDSALYLCASILAGGIQETQYFGPGTRLLVL.